This entry lists 9 T cell receptor beta chains sequenced from one sample in a study of shared clonotypes between healthy human individuals. Profiled with immunoSEQ multiplex PCR; TCRdb holds only in-frame clones, not every one. The data show about 2.4 million clones, over 85% seen once. Sequencing was done on a sample of naive CD4+ T cells from PBMCs. As for subset: CD45RA+ positively selected. The source is a man aged 18 to 30 in good health. Some clones in this sample may be carry-over from other donors' samples.

The chain carries TRBV27 and TRBJ2-7; 11 nucleotides agree with TRBD1. The germline gives CDR1 MNHEY, CDR2 SMNVEV (reference sequence). V dropped 1 base and J dropped 2; count of bases not matched to a gene: 7. This CDR3 is built from 17 residues. The CDR3 nucleotides are TGTGCCAGCAGTTTATGGAAAGGGGACAGGGGGACCTACGAGCAGTACTTC. This gives the protein CASSLWKGDRGTYEQYF.

This chain links TRBV5-1 with TRBJ2-1, with TRBD1 identical over 9 bases. V lost 7 bases, J lost 6 bases, and 14 bases stayed unmatched. The CDR3 consists of 16 residues. Germline CDR1 SGHRS, CDR2 YFSETQ. The CDR3 nucleotides read TGCGCCAGCGCGGGCTCCGGGACAGGGAAGAGCAATGAGCAGTTCTTC. It yields the protein CASAGSGTGKSNEQFF.

This sequence joins TRBV6-6 and TRBJ2-7; 9 bases are shared with TRBD2. J lost 6 bases, V lost 0 bases, and 9 bases had no gene match. CDR1 MNHNY and CDR2 SVGAGI come from the germline V gene (reference sequence). CDR3 length equals 16 residues. The CDR3, as DNA: TGTGCCAGCAGTTACTCGGCGGTAGCGGGAGAGATCGAGCAGTACTTC. The encoded protein is CASSYSAVAGEIEQYF.

V usage is TRBV5-5 and J usage is TRBJ2-7; 8 bases align to TRBD1. This CDR3 comprises 14 residues. The trim removed 3 bases at V and 2 bases at J, leaving 4 bases unmatched. Germline CDR1 reads SGHKS; CDR2 reads YYEKEE (reference sequence). The CDR3, as DNA: TGTGCCAGCAGCTGGCAGGGGGCTACCTACGAGCAGTACTTC. Amino acid sequence: CASSWQGATYEQYF.

The rearrangement links TRBV6-4 to TRBJ2-3, with a tentative D call TRBD2 (5 bases). Trimming left V 6 bases short and J 2 bases short, with 18 bases between. The CDR3 has 16 residues. Germline CDR1 and CDR2: MRHNA and SNTAGT. This CDR3 is CASRRKRKRDTDTQYF. The CDR3 DNA is TGTGCCAGCAGGCGAAAGCGGAAGAGGGACACAGATACGCAGTATTTT.

The V gene is TRBV19, the J gene TRBJ2-2; D not resolved. There are 15 residues in the CDR3. The V and J ends lost 4 bases and 7 bases respectively, with 16 bases between them. CDR1 and CDR2 (germline): LNHDA, SQIVND (reference sequence). In nucleotides, the CDR3 is TGTGCCAGTAGTACCTCCGGGCTGGGGAACGGGGAGCTGTTTTTT. Residues: CASSTSGLGNGELFF.

The V call is TRBV7-9, the J call TRBJ2-1, with TRBD2 matching 10 bases. The CDR3 runs to 19 residues. CDR1 and CDR2 (germline): SEHNR, FQNEAQ (reference sequence). The V segment lost 6 bases and the J segment 2 bases; nucleotides outside the gene matches: 16. The CDR3 here is CASRPREGSGRGTYNEQFF. CDR3 in DNA: TGTGCCAGCAGACCCAGGGAGGGAAGCGGGAGGGGCACCTACAATGAGCAGTTCTTC. The full variable domain, rest sourced from reference TRBV7-9 and TRBJ2-1, is DTGVSQNPRHKITKRGQNVTFRCDPISEHNRLYWYRQTLGQGPEFLTYFQNEAQLEKSRLLSDRFSAERPKGSFSTLEIQRTEQGDSAMYLCASRPREGSGRGTYNEQFFGPGTRLTVL.

About this clone: One end of the junction is discordant with germline, which a read error may explain. This sequence joins TRBV9 and TRBJ2-1; D uncertain. The germline V gene encodes CDR1 SGDLS and CDR2 YYNGEE. The CDR3 is 15 amino acids. The CDR3 loop reads CASSVVTESFNEQFF. The CDR3 DNA reads as TGTGCCAGCAGCGTAGTAACAGAATCCTTCAATGAGCAGTTCTTC.

This chain joins TRBV4-1 and TRBJ2-1; the match to TRBD2 covers 9 bases. CDR3 length: 17 residues. Germline V gene sequence: CDR1 MGHRA, CDR2 YSYEKL. V trimming: 4 bases; J trimming: 5 bases; junction bases outside the gene matches: 12. CDR3 coding DNA: TGCGCCAGCAGCCCCGTCGGAGCGGGAGGAGTCAACAATGAGCAGTTCTTC. Its translation is CASSPVGAGGVNNEQFF.